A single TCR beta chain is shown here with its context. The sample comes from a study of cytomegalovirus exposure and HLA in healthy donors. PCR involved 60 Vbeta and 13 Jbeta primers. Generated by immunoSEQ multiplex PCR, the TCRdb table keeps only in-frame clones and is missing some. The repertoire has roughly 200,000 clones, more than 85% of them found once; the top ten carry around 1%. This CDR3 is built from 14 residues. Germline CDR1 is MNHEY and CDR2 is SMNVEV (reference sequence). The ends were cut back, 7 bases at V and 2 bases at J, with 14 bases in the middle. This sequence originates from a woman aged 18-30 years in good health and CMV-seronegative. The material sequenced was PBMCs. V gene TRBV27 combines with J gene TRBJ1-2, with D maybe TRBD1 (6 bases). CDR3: CASTPAGANYGYTF. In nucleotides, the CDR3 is TGTGCCAGCACCCCCGCGGGGGCGAACTATGGCTACACCTTC.